The 3 T cell receptor beta chains given below trace back to one sample, sequenced in a study of long-term antiretroviral therapy in people with HIV. Survey level was the resolution at which the v3.0 immunoSEQ assay ran. The data were produced by immunoSEQ multiplex PCR, yet TCRdb's version contains in-frame clones alone and is incomplete. The repertoire holds under 20,000 clones, 76% seen once, with around an eighth in the top ten. The sample in question was unsorted PBMCs, obtained 0.5 years before starting antiretroviral therapy. The source of these receptors is a woman aged 50 to 60 with HIV.

The J gene is TRBJ2-7, the V gene TRBV5-1; D unclear. The germline V gene encodes CDR1 SGHRS and CDR2 YFSETQ. The CDR3 runs to 13 residues. Between the trimmed V and J ends, which lost 1 base and 3 bases, there was a span of 8 bases. Here the CDR3 reads CASSLSDNYEQYF. Here the CDR3 DNA reads TGCGCCAGCAGCTTGAGTGATAACTACGAGCAGTACTTC. Based on the CDR3 plus reference TRBV5-1 and TRBJ2-7, the full variable domain is KAGVTQTPRYLIKTRGQQVTLSCSPISGHRSVSWYQQTPGQGLQFLFEYFSETQRNKGNFPGRFSGRQFSNSRSEMNVSTLELGDSALYLCASSLSDNYEQYFGPGTRLTVT.

The rearrangement links TRBV10-3 to TRBJ2-3; 10 bases are a match to TRBD2. Trimming removed 2 bases from V and 8 bases from J; junction bases left unmatched: 10. From germline, CDR1 is ENHRY and CDR2 SYGVKD. The CDR3 covers 16 residues. CDR3 region: CAISEDPAGGPRTQYF. The CDR3 nucleotides are TGTGCCATCAGTGAGGATCCAGCGGGGGGGCCTCGTACGCAGTATTTT.

The CDR3 region has the DNA TGTGCCAGCAGCTTAGAGCCAGGGAACAATCAGCCCCAGCATTTT. As protein: CASSLEPGNNQPQHF. This chain links TRBV7-6 with TRBJ1-5, with D perhaps matching TRBD1 (5 bases). V lost 1 base, J lost 3 bases, and 10 bases lay in between. Germline assignment: CDR1 SGHVS and CDR2 FNYEAQ. The length of the CDR3 is 15 residues.